The 11 T cell receptor beta chains listed next were all sequenced from one sample in a study of T cells after yellow fever vaccination. MiXCR, applied by TCRdb to the 5' RACE reads, yields one record per CDR3 protein. Of around 530,000 distinct CDR3 sequences detected, roughly a sixth appear once; the ten largest clones hold roughly a sixth. The material was PBMCs, obtained about 5 days after the first yellow fever vaccination. The receptors shown here come from a man between 18 and 29 years old who received the YFV17D yellow fever vaccine.

The CDR3 region is CSARDASGGGDTQYF. Written as DNA, the CDR3 is TGCAGTGCTAGAGATGCTAGCGGGGGGGGGGATACGCAGTATTTT. V is TRBV20-1 and J is TRBJ2-3, with 12 positions matching TRBD2. Germline V lookup: CDR1 DFQATT, CDR2 SNEGSKA (reference sequence). The junction had 4 bases not matched to a gene; V was cut back by 0 bases and J by 6 bases. This CDR3 region has 15 residues.

This clonotype was seen a few times. The CDR3 DNA follows: TGTGCCAGCAGTTACTTTCCCCAGGCGAACACTGAAGCTTTCTTT. Its protein is CASSYFPQANTEAFF. V is TRBV6-5 and J is TRBJ1-1, with D unresolved. With 1 base removed from V and 1 base from J, the gap between germline ends came to 10 bases. The CDR3 loop spans 15 amino acids. Germline lookup yields CDR1 MNHEY and CDR2 SVGAGI.

This clonotype was counted between two and nine times. V is TRBV5-1 and J is TRBJ2-1, with 8 bases fitting TRBD1. This CDR3 comprises 13 residues. The germline CDR1 and CDR2 sequences are SGHRS and YFSETQ. Trimming removed 5 bases from V and 6 bases from J; junction bases left unmatched: 4. The CDR3 DNA follows: TGCGCCAGCAGATTACAGGGGGTCAATGAGCAGTTCTTC. Its translation is CASRLQGVNEQFF.

There are a few counts of this clonotype. The gene calls are TRBV18 and TRBJ2-1; 14 bases match TRBD2. Unmatched junction bases numbered 4, after V lost 0 bases and J lost 0 bases. Germline-derived CDR1 and CDR2 are KGHSH and LQKENI. The CDR3 extends over 19 amino acids. The CDR3 DNA sequence: TGTGCCAGCTCACCACCCTGGACTAGCGGGGGGAGCTCCTACAATGAGCAGTTCTTC. Protein: CASSPPWTSGGSSYNEQFF.

This clonotype was detected only a few times. This chain joins TRBV7-2 and TRBJ1-3; weak D call: TRBD1 (5 bases). CDR1 is SGHTA, CDR2 FQGNSA, per germline. V was cut by 7 bases and J by 1 base, with 11 bases left in between. The CDR3 length is 14 residues. CDR3 sequence: CASTQGVSGNTIYF. The CDR3 coding sequence is TGTGCCAGCACCCAAGGGGTTTCTGGAAACACCATATATTTT. The full variable domain, with the rest looked up from reference TRBV7-2 and TRBJ1-3, is GAGVSQSPSNKVTEKGKDVELRCDPISGHTALYWYRQSLGQGLEFLIYFQGNSAPDKSGLPSDRFSAERTGGSVSTLTIQRTQQEDSAVYLCASTQGVSGNTIYFGEGSWLTVV.

The V and J genes are TRBV5-1 and TRBJ1-5, with D maybe TRBD1 (6 bases). The CDR3 is 15 residues long. Germline V CDR1 and CDR2: SGHRS, YFSETQ. V shed 4 bases and J shed 6 bases, with 17 bases lying between them. CDR3 nucleotide sequence: TGCGCCAGCAGCGCCGGGACAAACGTGGGTCAGCCCCAGCATTTT. It yields the protein CASSAGTNVGQPQHF.

V usage is TRBV5-1 and J usage is TRBJ2-1; TRBD2 aligns across 8 bases. From germline, CDR1 is SGHRS and CDR2 YFSETQ. The ends lost 0 bases at V and 6 bases at J; junction bases unmatched: 8. The CDR3 sequence is 16 residues long. The CDR3 region has the DNA TGCGCCAGCAGCTTGGCGGGACTAGTTGTATTCAATGAGCAGTTCTTC. The encoded protein is CASSLAGLVVFNEQFF. Full variable domain (outside the CDR3, taken from reference TRBV5-1 and TRBJ2-1): KAGVTQTPRYLIKTRGQQVTLSCSPISGHRSVSWYQQTPGQGLQFLFEYFSETQRNKGNFPGRFSGRQFSNSRSEMNVSTLELGDSALYLCASSLAGLVVFNEQFFGPGTRLTVL.

The V gene is TRBV6-2 or TRBV6-3, the J gene TRBJ2-7; 9 nucleotides agree with TRBD1. This CDR3 comprises 13 residues. V was pared by 6 bases and J by 5 bases, with 5 bases of the junction left unmatched. CDR1 is MNHEY, CDR2 SVGEGT, per germline. The CDR3 reads CASRVTGGNEQYF. CDR3 DNA sequence: TGTGCCAGCAGGGTGACAGGGGGGAACGAGCAGTACTTC.

This clonotype was found a few times. The J gene is TRBJ1-1, the V gene TRBV12-3 or TRBV12-4, with D unclear. This CDR3 is 14 amino acids long. Trimming stripped 6 bases from V and 0 bases from J, with 11 bases between. The CDR3, as DNA: TGTGCCAGCAGCGGTCCCCCCATGAACACTGAAGCTTTCTTT. Protein product: CASSGPPMNTEAFF.

This clonotype was found a few times. The CDR3 loop is CASTGENEQFF. CDR3 bases: TGTGCCAGCACGGGGGAGAATGAGCAGTTCTTC. The chain employs TRBV7-9 and TRBJ2-1, with D maybe TRBD2 (6 bases). Germline CDR1 SEHNR, CDR2 FQNEAQ (reference sequence). Trimming took 7 bases from V and 7 from J, leaving 8 bases between them. This CDR3 comprises 11 residues.

This chain links TRBV7-9 with TRBJ2-1; a possible D gene is TRBD2 (7 bases). There are 16 residues in the CDR3. Germline assignment: CDR1 SEHNR and CDR2 FQNEAQ (reference sequence). The V and J ends lost 0 bases and 1 base respectively, with 10 bases between them. The CDR3 region is CASSLARGGSYNEQFF. CDR3 in DNA: TGTGCCAGCAGCTTAGCTAGGGGGGGATCCTACAATGAGCAGTTCTTC.